The 8 T cell receptor beta chains below all came from one sample that was sequenced in a study of blood T cells in healthy people across ages. Alongside a J-beta primer mix, a sample-barcoded 5' primer served in a second PCR lasting roughly 6 to 11 cycles. TCRdb analysed the 5' RACE reads with MiXCR anew, one entry per CDR3 protein. The sample has around 970,000 distinct CDR3 sequences, approximately 50% seen once. The specimen sequenced was blood. These receptor sequences come from a woman aged 60-70 years in good health.

The chain is built from TRBV5-1 and TRBJ2-1; D may be TRBD2 (5 bases). Deletions cut 7 bases from V and 6 bases from J, with 20 bases between. CDR1 is SGHRS, CDR2 YFSETQ, per germline. The CDR3 spans 15 residues. The CDR3 bases are TGCGCCAGCGGCTCCACCGCCCGGGGAACCAATGAGCAGTTCTTC. This encodes CASGSTARGTNEQFF.

This clonotype was counted a few times. The chain employs TRBV15 and TRBJ1-2, with D unclear. Germline CDR1 LNHNV, CDR2 YYDKDF (reference sequence). The CDR3 has 14 amino acids. V shed 0 bases and J shed 3 bases, with 8 bases lying between them. CDR3 nucleotide sequence: TGTGCCACCAGCAGAGATCTAACGGACTATGGCTACACCTTC. This encodes CATSRDLTDYGYTF.

The chain has TRBV6-5 and TRBJ2-7, with TRBD2 matching over 9 bases. CDR3 length: 16 amino acids. CDR1 and CDR2 from the germline V gene are MNHEY and SVGAGI. J was trimmed by 5 bases and V by 0 bases; bases with no gene match: 8. CDR3 bases: TGTGCCAGCAGTTACTCCGCGGCTAGCGGGAACCACGAGCAGTACTTC. Translated: CASSYSAASGNHEQYF.

CDR3 in DNA: TGTGCCAGCAGTTATGAACAGCCGCGGCGGGGCACAGATACGCAGTATTTT. The encoded protein is CASSYEQPRRGTDTQYF. The rearrangement uses TRBV6-5 and TRBJ2-3; perhaps TRBD2 as D (5 bases). Per the germline V gene, CDR1 is MNHEY and CDR2 is SVGAGI. This CDR3 has 17 amino acids. The V gene lost 3 bases and the J gene lost 1 base, with 17 bases spanning the gap.

This clonotype has ten or more counts. V is TRBV7-2 and J is TRBJ2-7; D remains ambiguous. Germline V gene data show CDR1 as SGHTA and CDR2 as FQGNSA. Trimming stripped 5 bases from V and 0 bases from J, with 11 bases between. This CDR3 comprises 14 residues. As DNA, the CDR3 is TGTGCCAGCAGCCCCCAACCGAGCTCCTACGAGCAGTACTTC. This translates into CASSPQPSSYEQYF.

This sequence joins TRBV11-1 and TRBJ2-1; 7 nucleotides agree with TRBD2. Germline lookup yields CDR1 SGHAT and CDR2 FQDESV (reference sequence). CDR3 length equals 15 residues. Trimming removed 0 bases from V and 7 bases from J; junction bases left unmatched: 6. The CDR3 protein is CASSLALAVGNEQFF. The CDR3 DNA reads TGTGCCAGCAGCTTAGCTCTAGCGGTGGGGAATGAGCAGTTCTTC.

The V and J genes are TRBV7-3 and TRBJ2-3; D may be TRBD1 (6 bases). The CDR3 has 14 residues. Germline-derived CDR1 and CDR2 are SGHTA and FQGTGA. Trimming pared 7 bases from V and 0 bases from J, leaving 11 bases between. The DNA of the CDR3 is TGTGCCAGCAATATGGGGGCTAGCACAGATACGCAGTATTTT. It encodes CASNMGASTDTQYF.

The J gene is TRBJ2-5, the V gene TRBV28; 7 bases map to TRBD1. The J call is doubtful: the DNA matches TRBJ2-7 better. Germline assignment: CDR1 MDHEN and CDR2 SYDVKM. The CDR3 loop spans 16 amino acids. In DNA form, the CDR3 reads TGTGCCAGCAGTGGAGCGACAGGGATAGGCTTTGACGAGCAGTACTTC. Protein: CASSGATGIGFDEQYF.